This T cell receptor (beta chain) is from a study of blood T cell repertoires in COVID-19. Background on the study: PBMCs, B-cell-depleted T cells, or T cells were the source of the cDNA or gDNA that made up the material.

CDR1 is SNHLY and CDR2 is FYNNEI in the germline V gene. The CDR3 extends over 15 amino acids. V was trimmed by 6 bases and J by 2 bases, leaving 14 bases between them. Only a few counts were recorded for this clone. Source study methods: Reference gene primer amplification yielded estimated nucleated cell counts. Some clones are missing from TCRdb's copy, which holds only in-frame ones; the method was immunoSEQ multiplex PCR. The D gene and trimming were derived from the DNA, and the V and J assignments and clone size from that table. This table has some 110,000 clones, 65% to 85% appearing once. The chain combines TRBV2 with TRBJ1-5; D is possibly TRBD1 (6 bases). The clonotype originates from a woman aged 70-85 years with acute or convalescent COVID-19. Sequenced material: peripheral blood. The CDR3 nucleotides are TGTGCCAGCAGCTCACAGGGCATGGGCAATCAGCCCCAGCATTTT. This encodes CASSSQGMGNQPQHF.